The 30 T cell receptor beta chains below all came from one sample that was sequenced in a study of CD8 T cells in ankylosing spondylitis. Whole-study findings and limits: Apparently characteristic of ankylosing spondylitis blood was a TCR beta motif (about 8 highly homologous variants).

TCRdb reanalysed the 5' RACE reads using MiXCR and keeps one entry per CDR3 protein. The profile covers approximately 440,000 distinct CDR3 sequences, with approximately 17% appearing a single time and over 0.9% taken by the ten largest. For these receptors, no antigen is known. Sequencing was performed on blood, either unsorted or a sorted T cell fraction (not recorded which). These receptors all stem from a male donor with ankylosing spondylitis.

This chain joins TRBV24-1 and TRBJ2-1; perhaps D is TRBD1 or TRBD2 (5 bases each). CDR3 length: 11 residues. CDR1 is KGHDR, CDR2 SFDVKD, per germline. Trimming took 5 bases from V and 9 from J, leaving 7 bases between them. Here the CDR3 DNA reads TGTGCCACCAGTGCGAGGGGTGAGCAGTTCTTC. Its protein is CATSARGEQFF.

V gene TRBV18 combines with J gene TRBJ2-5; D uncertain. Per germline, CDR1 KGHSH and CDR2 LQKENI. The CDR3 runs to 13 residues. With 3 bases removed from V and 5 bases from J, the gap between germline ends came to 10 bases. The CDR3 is CASSPTNRETQYF. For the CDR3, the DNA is TGTGCCAGCTCACCTACAAACCGGGAGACCCAGTACTTC.

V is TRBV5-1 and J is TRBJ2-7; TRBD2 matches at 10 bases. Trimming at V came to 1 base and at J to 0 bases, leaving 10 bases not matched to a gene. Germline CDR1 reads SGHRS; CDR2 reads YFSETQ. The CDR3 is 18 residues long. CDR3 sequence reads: CASSLYGLAAKFSYEQYF. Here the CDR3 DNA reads TGCGCCAGCAGCTTGTACGGACTAGCGGCAAAATTCTCCTACGAGCAGTACTTC.

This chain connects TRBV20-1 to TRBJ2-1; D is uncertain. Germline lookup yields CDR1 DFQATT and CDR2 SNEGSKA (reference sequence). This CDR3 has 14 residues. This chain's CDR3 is CSTSRLVYSNEQFF. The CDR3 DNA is TGCAGCACCAGCCGCCTAGTGTACAGCAATGAGCAGTTCTTC.

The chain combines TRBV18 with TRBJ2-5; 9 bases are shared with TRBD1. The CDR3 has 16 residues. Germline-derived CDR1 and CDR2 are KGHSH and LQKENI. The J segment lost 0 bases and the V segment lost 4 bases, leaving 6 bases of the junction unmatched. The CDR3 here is CASSHRQGVDQETQYF. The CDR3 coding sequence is TGTGCCAGCTCACACCGACAGGGGGTAGACCAAGAGACCCAGTACTTC.

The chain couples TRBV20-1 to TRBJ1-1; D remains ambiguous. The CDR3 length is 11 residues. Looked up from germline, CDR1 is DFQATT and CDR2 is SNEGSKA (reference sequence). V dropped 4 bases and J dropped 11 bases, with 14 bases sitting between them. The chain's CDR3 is CSAIPSLEAFF. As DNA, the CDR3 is TGCAGTGCTATTCCGTCCCTGGAGGCTTTCTTT.

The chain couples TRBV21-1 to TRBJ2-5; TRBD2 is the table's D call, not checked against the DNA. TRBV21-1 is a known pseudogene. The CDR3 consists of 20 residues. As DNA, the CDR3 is TGTGCCAGCAGCAATGGATCTTTGCGTGGCGGGACTAGCGGAGAAGAGACCCAGTACTTC. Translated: CASSNGSLRGGTSGEETQYF.

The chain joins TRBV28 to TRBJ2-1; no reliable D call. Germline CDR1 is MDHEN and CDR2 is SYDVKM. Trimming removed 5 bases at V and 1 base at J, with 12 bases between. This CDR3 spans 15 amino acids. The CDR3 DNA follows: TGTGCCAGCAGTCTCTTAGTCGGGTCCTACAATGAGCAGTTCTTC. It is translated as CASSLLVGSYNEQFF.

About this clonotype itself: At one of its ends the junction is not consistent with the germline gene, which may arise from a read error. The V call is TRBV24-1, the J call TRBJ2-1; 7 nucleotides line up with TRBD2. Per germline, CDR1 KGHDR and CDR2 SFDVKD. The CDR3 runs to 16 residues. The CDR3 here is CATSDEAGGSYSEQFF. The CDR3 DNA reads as TGTGCCACCAGTGATGAGGCCGGGGGGTCTTACAGTGAGCAGTTCTTC.

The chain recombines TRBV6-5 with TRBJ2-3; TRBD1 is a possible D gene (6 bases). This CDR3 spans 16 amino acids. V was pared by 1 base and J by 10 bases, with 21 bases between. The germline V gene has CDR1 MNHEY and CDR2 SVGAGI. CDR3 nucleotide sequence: TGTGCCAGCAGTTACTACACCGGGACACCTTCTCGGCCGCAGTATTTT. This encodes CASSYYTGTPSRPQYF.

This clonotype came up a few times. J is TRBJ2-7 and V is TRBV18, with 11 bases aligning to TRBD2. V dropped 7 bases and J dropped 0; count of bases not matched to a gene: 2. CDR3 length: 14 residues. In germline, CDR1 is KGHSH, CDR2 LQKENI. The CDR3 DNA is TGTGCCAGCTGGGGGACTAGCGGCTCCTACGAGCAGTACTTC. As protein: CASWGTSGSYEQYF.

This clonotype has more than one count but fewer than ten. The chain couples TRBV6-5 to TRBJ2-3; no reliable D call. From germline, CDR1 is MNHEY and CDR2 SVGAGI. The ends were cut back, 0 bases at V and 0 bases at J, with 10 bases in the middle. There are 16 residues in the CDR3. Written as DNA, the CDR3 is TGTGCCAGCAGTTACTCGATGGCTCCCAGCACAGATACGCAGTATTTT. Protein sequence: CASSYSMAPSTDTQYF.

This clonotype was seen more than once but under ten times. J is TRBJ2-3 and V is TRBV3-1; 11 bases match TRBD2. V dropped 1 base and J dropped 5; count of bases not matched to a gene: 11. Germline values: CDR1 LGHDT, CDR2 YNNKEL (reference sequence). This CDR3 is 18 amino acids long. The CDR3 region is CASSQARLAGSEGDTQYF. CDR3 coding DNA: TGTGCCAGCAGCCAAGCCCGACTAGCGGGGTCCGAGGGAGATACGCAGTATTTT.

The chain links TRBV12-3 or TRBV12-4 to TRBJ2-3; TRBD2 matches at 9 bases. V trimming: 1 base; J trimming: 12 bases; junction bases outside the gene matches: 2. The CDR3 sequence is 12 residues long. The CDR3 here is CASSLGRGGQYF. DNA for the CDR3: TGTGCCAGCAGTTTAGGGCGGGGGGGCCAGTATTTT.

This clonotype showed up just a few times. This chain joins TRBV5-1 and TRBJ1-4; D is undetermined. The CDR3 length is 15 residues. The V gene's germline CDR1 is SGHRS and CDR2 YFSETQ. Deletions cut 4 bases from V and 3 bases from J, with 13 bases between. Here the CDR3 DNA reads TGCGCCAGCAGCCCCACGCCAGATCCTAATGAAAAACTGTTTTTT. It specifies CASSPTPDPNEKLFF. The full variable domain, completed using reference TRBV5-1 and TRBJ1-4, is KAGVTQTPRYLIKTRGQQVTLSCSPISGHRSVSWYQQTPGQGLQFLFEYFSETQRNKGNFPGRFSGRQFSNSRSEMNVSTLELGDSALYLCASSPTPDPNEKLFFGSGTQLSVL.

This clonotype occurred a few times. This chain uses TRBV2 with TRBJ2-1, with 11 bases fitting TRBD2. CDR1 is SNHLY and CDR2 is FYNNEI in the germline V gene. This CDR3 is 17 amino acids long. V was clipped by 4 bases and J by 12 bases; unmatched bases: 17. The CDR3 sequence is CASSGTSGSLGGGVQFF. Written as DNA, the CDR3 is TGTGCCAGCAGTGGAACTAGCGGGAGTTTAGGCGGCGGGGTGCAGTTCTTC.

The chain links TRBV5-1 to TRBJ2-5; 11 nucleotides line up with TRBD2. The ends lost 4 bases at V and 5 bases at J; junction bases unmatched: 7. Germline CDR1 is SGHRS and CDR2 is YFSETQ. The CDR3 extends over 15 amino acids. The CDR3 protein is CASSLLAGVSETQYF. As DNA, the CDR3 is TGCGCCAGCAGCCTACTAGCGGGAGTTTCCGAGACCCAGTACTTC. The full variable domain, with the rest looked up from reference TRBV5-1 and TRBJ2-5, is KAGVTQTPRYLIKTRGQQVTLSCSPISGHRSVSWYQQTPGQGLQFLFEYFSETQRNKGNFPGRFSGRQFSNSRSEMNVSTLELGDSALYLCASSLLAGVSETQYFGPGTRLLVL.

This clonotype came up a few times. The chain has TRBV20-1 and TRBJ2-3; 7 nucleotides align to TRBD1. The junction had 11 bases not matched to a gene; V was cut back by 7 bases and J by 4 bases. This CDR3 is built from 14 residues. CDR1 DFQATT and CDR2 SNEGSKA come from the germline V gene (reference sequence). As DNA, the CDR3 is TGCAGTGGTCCGGGAAGGGGGCAGGCAGATACGCAGTATTTT. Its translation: CSGPGRGQADTQYF.

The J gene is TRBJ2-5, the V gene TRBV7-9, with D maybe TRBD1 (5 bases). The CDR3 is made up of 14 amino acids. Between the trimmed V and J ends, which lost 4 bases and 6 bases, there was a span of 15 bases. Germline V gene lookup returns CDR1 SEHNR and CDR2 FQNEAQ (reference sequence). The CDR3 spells CASSSRGTGQTQYF. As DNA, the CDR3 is TGTGCCAGCAGCTCTAGGGGAACCGGTCAGACCCAGTACTTC.

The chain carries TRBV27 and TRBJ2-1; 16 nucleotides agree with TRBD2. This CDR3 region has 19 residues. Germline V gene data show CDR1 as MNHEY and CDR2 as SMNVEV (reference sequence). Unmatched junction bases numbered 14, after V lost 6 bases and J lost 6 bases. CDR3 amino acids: CASSLQGTSGGDPLNEQFF. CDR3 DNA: TGTGCCAGCAGCCTGCAGGGGACTAGCGGGGGGGACCCCCTCAATGAGCAGTTCTTC.

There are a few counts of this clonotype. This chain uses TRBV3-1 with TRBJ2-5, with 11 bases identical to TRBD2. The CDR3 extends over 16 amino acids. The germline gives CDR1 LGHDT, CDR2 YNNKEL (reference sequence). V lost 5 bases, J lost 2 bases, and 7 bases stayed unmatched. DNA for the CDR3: TGTGCCAGCAGCTTTCGACTAGCGGGGAAGCAAGAGACCCAGTACTTC. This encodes CASSFRLAGKQETQYF.

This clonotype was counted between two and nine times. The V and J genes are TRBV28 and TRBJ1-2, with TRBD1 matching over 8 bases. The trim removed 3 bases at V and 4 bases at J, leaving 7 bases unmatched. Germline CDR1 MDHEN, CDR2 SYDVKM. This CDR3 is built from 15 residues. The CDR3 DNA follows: TGTGCCAGCAGTTTCCTGGACAGGGCAGGCTATGGCTACACCTTC. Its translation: CASSFLDRAGYGYTF.

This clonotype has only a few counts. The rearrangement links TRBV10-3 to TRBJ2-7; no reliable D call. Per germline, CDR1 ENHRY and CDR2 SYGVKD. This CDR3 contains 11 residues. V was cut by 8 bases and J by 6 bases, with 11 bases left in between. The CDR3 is CAISPRTEQYF. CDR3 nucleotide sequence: TGTGCCATCTCCCCCCGGACCGAGCAGTACTTC.

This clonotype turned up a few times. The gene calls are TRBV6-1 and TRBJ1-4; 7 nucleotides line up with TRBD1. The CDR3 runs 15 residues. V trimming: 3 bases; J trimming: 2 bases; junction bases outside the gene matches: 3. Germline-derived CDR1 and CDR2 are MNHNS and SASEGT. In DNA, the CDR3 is TGTGCCAGCAGTGAGATCAGGGGGACTAATGAAAAACTGTTTTTT. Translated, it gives CASSEIRGTNEKLFF.

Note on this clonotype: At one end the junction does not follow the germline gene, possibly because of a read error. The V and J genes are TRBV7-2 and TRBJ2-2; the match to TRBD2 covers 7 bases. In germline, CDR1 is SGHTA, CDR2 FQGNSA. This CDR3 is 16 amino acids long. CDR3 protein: CVSSPRGGAGTGELFF. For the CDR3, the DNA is TGTGTCAGCAGCCCTCGGGGAGGGGCAGGGACCGGGGAGCTGTTTTTT.

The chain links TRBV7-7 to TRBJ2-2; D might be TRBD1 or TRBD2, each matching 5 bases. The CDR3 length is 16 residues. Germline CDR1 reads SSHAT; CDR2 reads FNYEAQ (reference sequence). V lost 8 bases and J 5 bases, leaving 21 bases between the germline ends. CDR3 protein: CASGEVGTSRTGELFF. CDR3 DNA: TGTGCCAGCGGGGAAGTAGGGACCTCGAGAACCGGGGAGCTGTTTTTT.

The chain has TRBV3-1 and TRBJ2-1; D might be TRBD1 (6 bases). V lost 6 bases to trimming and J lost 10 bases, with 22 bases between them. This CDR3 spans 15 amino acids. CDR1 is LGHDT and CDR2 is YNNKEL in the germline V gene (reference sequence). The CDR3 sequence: CASSDRDTLFEEQFF. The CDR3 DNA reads TGTGCCAGCAGTGATCGGGACACTCTGTTCGAGGAGCAGTTCTTC.

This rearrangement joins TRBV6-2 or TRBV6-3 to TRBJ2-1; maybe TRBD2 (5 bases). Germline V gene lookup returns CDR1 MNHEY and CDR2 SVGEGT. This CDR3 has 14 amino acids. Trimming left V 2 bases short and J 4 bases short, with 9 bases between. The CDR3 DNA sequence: TGTGCCAGCAGTTACCATCAGCGGTACAATGAGCAGTTCTTC. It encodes CASSYHQRYNEQFF.

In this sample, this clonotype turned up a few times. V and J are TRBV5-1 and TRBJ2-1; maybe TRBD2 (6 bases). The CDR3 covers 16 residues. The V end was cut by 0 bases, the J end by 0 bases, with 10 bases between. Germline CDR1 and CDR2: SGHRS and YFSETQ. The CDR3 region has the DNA TGCGCCAGCAGCTTGGGGGACTTGAGCTCCTACAATGAGCAGTTCTTC. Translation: CASSLGDLSSYNEQFF.

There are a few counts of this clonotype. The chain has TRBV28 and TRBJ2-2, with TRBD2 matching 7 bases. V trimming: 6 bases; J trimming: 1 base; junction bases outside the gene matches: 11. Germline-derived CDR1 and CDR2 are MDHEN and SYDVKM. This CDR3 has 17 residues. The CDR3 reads CASSLLIVAGNTGELFF. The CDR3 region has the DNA TGTGCCAGCAGCCTGCTAATAGTAGCGGGGAACACCGGGGAGCTGTTTTTT.